This TCR beta chain was found in a study of blood T cell repertoires in COVID-19. Study-wide context: COVID-19 samples collected from the United States, Italy and Spain covered acute and convalescent phases. PBMCs, B-cell-depleted T cells, or T cells provided the cDNA or gDNA that made up the material.

Trimming left V 4 bases short and J 4 bases short, with 14 bases between. The CDR3 extends over 14 amino acids. Looked up from germline, CDR1 is SGDLS and CDR2 is YYNGEE. Per the authors' pipeline: The assay estimated nucleated cells by amplifying reference gene primers. Sequencing was performed with immunoSEQ multiplex PCR; in TCRdb, only in-frame clones are kept and a portion is missing. V and J calls and clone size are given by that table; D and trimming were obtained from the DNA. Counted here are roughly 160,000 clones, approximately 90% occurring once; the ten biggest clones make up roughly 26%.

Sequenced: peripheral blood. This sequence was found in a man in his fifties or sixties with acute or convalescent COVID-19. The chain couples TRBV9 to TRBJ1-2; a possible D gene is TRBD1 (5 bases). CDR3 in DNA: TGTGCCAGCAGCTTTAACCAGGGATCCTATGGCTACACCTTC. Protein product: CASSFNQGSYGYTF.